This T cell receptor (beta chain) came from a study of T cells in Graves' hyperthyroidism and ophthalmopathy. As for the study in general: Peripheral blood was drawn at first diagnosis, prior to all treatment. Study-level findings and limits: Most thyroid-expanded clonotypes above 0.001 were also found in blood.

Template material for amplifying TCR beta CDR3 regions consisted of RNA transcripts. Using the HTBI primer set, a first-round RT-PCR was run on the TCR CDR3. TCRdb recomputed calls from the multiplex PCR reads with MiXCR, one row per CDR3 protein. The sample carries approximately 490,000 distinct CDR3 sequences, approximately 22% recorded once. Patients with ophthalmopathy all had a Clinical Activity Score of at least 3, a NOSPECS grade of at least 4 and duration under 3 months. Diagnostic decisions used clinical symptoms, serum thyroxine and TRAb, thyroid ultrasound and orbital computed tomography. CDR3 length: 13 residues. The V end lost 0 bases, the J end lost 9 bases, and 9 bases lay between the germline ends. Germline values: CDR1 SGHTA, CDR2 FQGNSA. Turning to this clonotype: What it recognizes is unknown.

The rearrangement joins TRBV7-2 to TRBJ2-1; the D is unclear. The origin of this receptor is a woman aged 65 to 85 with Graves' ophthalmopathy. Sequencing was carried out using blood. CDR3: CASSLALLGEQFF. The CDR3 coding sequence is TGTGCCAGCAGCTTAGCGCTTTTAGGTGAGCAGTTCTTC.